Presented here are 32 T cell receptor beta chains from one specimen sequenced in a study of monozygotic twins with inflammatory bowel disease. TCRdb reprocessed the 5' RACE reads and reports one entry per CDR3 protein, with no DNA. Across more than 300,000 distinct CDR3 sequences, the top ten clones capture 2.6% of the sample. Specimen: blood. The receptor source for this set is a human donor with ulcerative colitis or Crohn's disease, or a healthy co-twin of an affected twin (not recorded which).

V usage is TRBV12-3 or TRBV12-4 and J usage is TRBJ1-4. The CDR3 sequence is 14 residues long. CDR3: CASSFRPPDEKLFF.

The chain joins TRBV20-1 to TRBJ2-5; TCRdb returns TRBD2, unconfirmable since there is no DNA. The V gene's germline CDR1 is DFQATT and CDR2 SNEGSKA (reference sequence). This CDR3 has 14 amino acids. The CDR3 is CSADGDSAVGTQYF.

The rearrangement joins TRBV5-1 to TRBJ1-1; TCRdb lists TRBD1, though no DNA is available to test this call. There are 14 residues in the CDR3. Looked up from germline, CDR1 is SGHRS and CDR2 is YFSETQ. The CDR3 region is CASSSAPKDTEAFF.

Here the CDR3 reads CASSQDINTELRNEQFF. The chain employs TRBV4-3 and TRBJ2-1. Per the germline V gene, CDR1 is LGHNA and CDR2 is YSLEER. The CDR3 spans 17 residues.

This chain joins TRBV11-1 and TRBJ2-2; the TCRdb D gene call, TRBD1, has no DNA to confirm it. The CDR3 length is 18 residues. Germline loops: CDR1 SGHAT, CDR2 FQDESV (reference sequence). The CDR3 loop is CASSLPRDRGDGTGELFF.

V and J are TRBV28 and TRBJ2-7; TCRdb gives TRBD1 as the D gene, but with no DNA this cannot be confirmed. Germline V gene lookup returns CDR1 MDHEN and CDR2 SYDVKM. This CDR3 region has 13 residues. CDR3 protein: CASRQGGRYEQYF.

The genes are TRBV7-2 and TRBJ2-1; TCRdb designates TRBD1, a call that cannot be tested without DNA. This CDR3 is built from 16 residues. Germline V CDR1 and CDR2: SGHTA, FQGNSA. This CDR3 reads CASRPRPGGRYNEQFF.

The CDR3 protein is CASKRGQGIPYEQYF. The chain employs TRBV6-2 or TRBV6-3 and TRBJ2-7; TCRdb's D gene call, TRBD1, goes unchecked for lack of DNA. This CDR3 has 15 residues. Germline V lookup: CDR1 MNHEY, CDR2 SVGEGT.

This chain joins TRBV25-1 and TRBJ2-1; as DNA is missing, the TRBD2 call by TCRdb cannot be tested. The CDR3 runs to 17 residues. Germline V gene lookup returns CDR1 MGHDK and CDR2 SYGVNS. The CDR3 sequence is CASSENSGVGSYNEQFF.

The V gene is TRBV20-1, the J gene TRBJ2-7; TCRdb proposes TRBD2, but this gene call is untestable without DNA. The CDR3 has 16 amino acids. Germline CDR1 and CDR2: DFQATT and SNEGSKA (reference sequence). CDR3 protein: CSAGTSGGPSSYEQYF.

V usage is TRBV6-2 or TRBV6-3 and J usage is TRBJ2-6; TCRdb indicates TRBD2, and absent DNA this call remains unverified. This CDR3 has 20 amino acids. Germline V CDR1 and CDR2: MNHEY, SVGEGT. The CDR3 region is CASSYEGGAQRRPGANVLTF.

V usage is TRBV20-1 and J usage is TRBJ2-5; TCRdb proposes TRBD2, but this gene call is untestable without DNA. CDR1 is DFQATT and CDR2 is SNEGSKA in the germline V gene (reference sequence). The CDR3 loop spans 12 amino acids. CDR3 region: CSAVAGQETQYF.

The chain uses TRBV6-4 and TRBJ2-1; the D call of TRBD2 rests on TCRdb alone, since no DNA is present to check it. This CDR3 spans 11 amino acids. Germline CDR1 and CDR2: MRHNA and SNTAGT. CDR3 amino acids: CASSERDEQFF.

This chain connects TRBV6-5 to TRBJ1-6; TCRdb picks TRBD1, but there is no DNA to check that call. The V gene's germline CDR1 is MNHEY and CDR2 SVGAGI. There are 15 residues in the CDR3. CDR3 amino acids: CASSYGQAPNSPLHF.

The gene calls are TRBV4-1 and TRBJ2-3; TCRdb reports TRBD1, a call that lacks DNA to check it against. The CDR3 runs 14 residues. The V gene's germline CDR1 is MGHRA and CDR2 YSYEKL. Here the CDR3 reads CASGGPGFTDTQYF.

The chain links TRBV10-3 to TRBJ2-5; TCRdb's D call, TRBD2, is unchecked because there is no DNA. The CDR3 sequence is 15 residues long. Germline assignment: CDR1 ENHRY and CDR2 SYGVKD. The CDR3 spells CAISGTSGGEETQYF.

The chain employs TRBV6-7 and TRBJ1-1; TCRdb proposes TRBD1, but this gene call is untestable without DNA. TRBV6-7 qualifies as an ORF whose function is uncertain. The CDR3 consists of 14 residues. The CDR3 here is CASIPGGKGTEAFF.

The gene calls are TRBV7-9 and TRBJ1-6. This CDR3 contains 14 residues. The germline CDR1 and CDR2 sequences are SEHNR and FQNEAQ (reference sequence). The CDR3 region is CASSVGRNNSPLHF.

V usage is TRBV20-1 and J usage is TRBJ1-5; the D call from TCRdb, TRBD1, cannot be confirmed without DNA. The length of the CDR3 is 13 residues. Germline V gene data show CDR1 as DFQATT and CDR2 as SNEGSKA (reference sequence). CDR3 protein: CSAHLGVRQPQHF.

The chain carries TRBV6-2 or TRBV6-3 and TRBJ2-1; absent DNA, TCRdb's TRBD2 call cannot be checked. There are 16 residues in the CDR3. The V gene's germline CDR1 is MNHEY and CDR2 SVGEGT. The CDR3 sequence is CASSDSPSVPRDEQFF.

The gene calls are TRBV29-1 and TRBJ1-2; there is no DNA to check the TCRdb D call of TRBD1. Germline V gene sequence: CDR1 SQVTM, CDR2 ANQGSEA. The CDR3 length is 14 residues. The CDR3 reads CSVKGGGLVYGYTF.

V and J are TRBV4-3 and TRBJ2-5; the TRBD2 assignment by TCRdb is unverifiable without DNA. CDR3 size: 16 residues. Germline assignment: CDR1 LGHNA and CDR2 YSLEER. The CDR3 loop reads CASSQDLSGGAGTQYF.

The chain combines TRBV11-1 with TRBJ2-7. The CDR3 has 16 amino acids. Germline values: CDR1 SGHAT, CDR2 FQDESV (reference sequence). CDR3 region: CASSPRKDRGSYEQYF. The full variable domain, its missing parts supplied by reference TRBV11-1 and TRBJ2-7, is EAEVAQSPRYKITEKSQAVAFWCDPISGHATLYWYRQILGQGPELLVQFQDESVVDDSQLPKDRFSAERLKGVDSTLKIQPAELGDSAMYLCASSPRKDRGSYEQYFGPGTRLTVT.

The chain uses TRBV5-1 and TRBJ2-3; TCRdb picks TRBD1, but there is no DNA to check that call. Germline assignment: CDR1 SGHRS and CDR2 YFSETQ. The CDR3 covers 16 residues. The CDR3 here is CASSLEDWTGADTQYF.

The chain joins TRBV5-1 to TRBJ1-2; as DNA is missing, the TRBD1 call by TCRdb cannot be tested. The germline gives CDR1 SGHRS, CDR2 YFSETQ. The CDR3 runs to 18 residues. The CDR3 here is CASSLKYMGTDGDYGYTF.

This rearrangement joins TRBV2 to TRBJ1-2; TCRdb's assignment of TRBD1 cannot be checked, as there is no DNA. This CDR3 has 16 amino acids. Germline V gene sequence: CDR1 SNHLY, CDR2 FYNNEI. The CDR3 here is CASSGRDRGPSIGYTF.

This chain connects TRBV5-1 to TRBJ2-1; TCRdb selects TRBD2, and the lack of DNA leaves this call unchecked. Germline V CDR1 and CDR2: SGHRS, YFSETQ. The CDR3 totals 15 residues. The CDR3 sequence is CASGPGLADYNEQFF.

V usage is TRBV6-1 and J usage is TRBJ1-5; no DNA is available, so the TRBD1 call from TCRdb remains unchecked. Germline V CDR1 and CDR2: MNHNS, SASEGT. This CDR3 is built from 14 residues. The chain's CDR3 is CASRQGISNQPQHF.

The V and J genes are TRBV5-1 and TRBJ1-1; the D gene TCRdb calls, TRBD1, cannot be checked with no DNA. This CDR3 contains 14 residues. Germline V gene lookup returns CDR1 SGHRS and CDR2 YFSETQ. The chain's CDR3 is CASAPRSGQREAFF.

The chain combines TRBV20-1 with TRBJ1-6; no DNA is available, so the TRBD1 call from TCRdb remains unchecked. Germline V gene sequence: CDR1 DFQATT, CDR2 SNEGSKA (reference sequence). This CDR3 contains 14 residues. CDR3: CSAKTGVYNSPLHF.

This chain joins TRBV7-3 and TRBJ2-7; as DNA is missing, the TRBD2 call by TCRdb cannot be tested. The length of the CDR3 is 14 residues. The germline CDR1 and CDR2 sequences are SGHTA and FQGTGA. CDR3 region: CASSLSGRRGEQYF.

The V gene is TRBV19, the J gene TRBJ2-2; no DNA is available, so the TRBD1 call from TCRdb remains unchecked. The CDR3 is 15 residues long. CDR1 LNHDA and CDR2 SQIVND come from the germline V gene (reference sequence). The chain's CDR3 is CASTKSQGRHGELFF.